Sequencing of this T cell receptor (beta chain) was carried out in a study of response to subunit inactivated influenza vaccine. TCRdb itself ran the RT-PCR reads through MiXCR, one entry per CDR3 protein. This table has around 480,000 distinct CDR3 sequences, 16% appearing once. CDR3 size: 16 residues. Trimming took off 1 base at V and 0 bases at J, with 11 bases between the two ends. Germline CDR1 is SEHNR and CDR2 is FQNEAQ (reference sequence). This clonotype was counted only a few times. As yet, its antigen is unknown. Study results and limitations: The authors suggested that every seasonal influenza vaccination recruits few new T cells.

This TCR was sampled from a man in his fifties or sixties who received an inactivated influenza vaccine. The J gene is TRBJ2-3, the V gene TRBV7-9; tentatively, D is TRBD2 (6 bases). The specimen comprised CD4+ T cells sorted from PBMCs, sampled less than 30 months after vaccination. CDR3 DNA sequence: TGTGCCAGCAGCTTAGTTAGCGGACCAAGCACAGATACGCAGTATTTT. It encodes CASSLVSGPSTDTQYF.